A selection of T cell receptor beta chains follows, all from one sample in a study of T-cell reconstitution after alpha-beta-depleted transplantation in children. A single record per CDR3 protein comes from TCRdb applying MiXCR to the PCR reads. Altogether roughly 5,000 distinct CDR3 sequences are present, roughly 24% being singletons, with the ten largest covering 36%. This specimen consisted of PBMCs, mostly from graft donor cells, obtained 60 days after TCRalphabeta/CD19-depleted stem cell transplant. The source of these receptors is a male patient under 10 years old who had a stem cell transplant for acute lymphoblastic leukemia, so the T cells may come from the graft donor. CDR3s include the opening cysteine and the closing phenylalanine or tryptophan. The D gene is left open where the match is weak.

CDR3 protein	V gene	J gene	D gene
CAWSVRRPHLGAFF	TRBV30	TRBJ1-1	-
CASSQDPGGTEAFF	TRBV14	TRBJ1-1	-
CASSQDDSPDWNEQFF	TRBV4-1	TRBJ2-1	-
CASRTGATNEKLFF	TRBV28	TRBJ1-4	-
CASSPQPGQLDSYEQYF	TRBV3-1	TRBJ2-7	-
CASRPGPVTDTQYF	TRBV19	TRBJ2-3	-
CATSPETLAGGPRDTQYF	TRBV15	TRBJ2-3	TRBD2
CATSQGVTSGIIRYEQYF	TRBV3-1	TRBJ2-7	TRBD2
CATSQIGDKNIQYF	TRBV15	TRBJ2-4	-
CSASRLLANYGYTF	TRBV20-1	TRBJ1-2	-
CASSRINDLNEQFF	TRBV5-4	TRBJ2-1	-
CASSLTVGGRAFF	TRBV7-3	TRBJ1-1	-
CASRPSHSGRVFDGETQYF	TRBV4-1	TRBJ2-5	TRBD2
CASRLYRARYYNEQFF	TRBV6-1	TRBJ2-1	-
CASSIVRRADNEQFF	TRBV5-6	TRBJ2-1	-
CASSLLPLLAAPYEQYF	TRBV7-9	TRBJ2-7	-
CASSWRTASTDTQYF	TRBV5-1	TRBJ2-3	-
CASSLAWEFTTGLYGYTF	TRBV11-1	TRBJ1-2	-
CASSRDNYGYTF	TRBV10-2	TRBJ1-2	-
CATSREGLAARETQYF	TRBV15	TRBJ2-5	TRBD2
CASSGLQGAVTGELFF	TRBV18	TRBJ2-2	TRBD1
CASSGASGGAFDTQYF	TRBV6-1	TRBJ2-3	TRBD2
CASCQYGGMNTEAFF	TRBV3-1	TRBJ1-1	-
CASSPRGAGNTGELFF	TRBV5-6	TRBJ2-2	-
CASRQQGARNQPQHF	TRBV5-6	TRBJ1-5	TRBD1
CASSYSGGTGGHEQFF	TRBV6-5	TRBJ2-1	TRBD1
CASSFQRQNTEAFF	TRBV7-9	TRBJ1-1	-
CASSSLGTLGTEAFF	TRBV28	TRBJ1-1	-
CASSPRRGSETQYF	TRBV11-3	TRBJ2-5	-
CASSEGEKLFF	TRBV2	TRBJ1-4	-
CASTNGWGNYGYTF	TRBV6-1	TRBJ1-2	-
CASSPPVRDYGYTF	TRBV18	TRBJ1-2	-
CASRTRVGRAFF	TRBV19	TRBJ1-1	-
CASSVVLNEQYF	TRBV10-2	TRBJ2-7	-
CSARDMSGTTRSYNEQFF	TRBV20-1	TRBJ2-1	TRBD2
CASSRQGNEQYF	TRBV18	TRBJ2-7	-
CSFLRRTSRETQYF	TRBV29-1	TRBJ2-5	-
CASSASWWGDTEAFF	TRBV9	TRBJ1-1	-
CSVRGAGRADTQYF	TRBV20-1	TRBJ2-3	-
CSASPPSGRAYNEQFF	TRBV20-1	TRBJ2-1	TRBD2
CSATRQMNTEAFF	TRBV20-1	TRBJ1-1	-
CATSDLGLERQSNTEAFF	TRBV24-1	TRBJ1-1	-
CSAQSGSYEQYF	TRBV20-1	TRBJ2-7	-
CASTPLGSPNYGYTF	TRBV12-3/TRBV12-4	TRBJ1-2	-
CASSLAAGAKHNEQFF	TRBV5-1	TRBJ2-1	-
CASSMGGRAYNEQFF	TRBV19	TRBJ2-1	TRBD2
CASSPALAGGRNTGELFF	TRBV7-6	TRBJ2-2	TRBD2
CASSLGGAIYGNTIYF	TRBV7-8	TRBJ1-3	-
CASSEPQNSNYGYTF	TRBV6-1	TRBJ1-2	-
CATSKYGGMNTEAFF	TRBV3-1	TRBJ1-1	-
CASSDRTGITNEKLFF	TRBV7-9	TRBJ1-4	TRBD1
CATSRVPSWEQFF	TRBV15	TRBJ2-1	-
CASSSSGHLYEQYF	TRBV11-1	TRBJ2-7	-
CSARSPAGDSYNEQFF	TRBV20-1	TRBJ2-1	TRBD2
CASLPGSRGGGQAFF	TRBV6-5	TRBJ1-1	-
CAIRQHSNQPQHF	TRBV10-3	TRBJ1-5	-